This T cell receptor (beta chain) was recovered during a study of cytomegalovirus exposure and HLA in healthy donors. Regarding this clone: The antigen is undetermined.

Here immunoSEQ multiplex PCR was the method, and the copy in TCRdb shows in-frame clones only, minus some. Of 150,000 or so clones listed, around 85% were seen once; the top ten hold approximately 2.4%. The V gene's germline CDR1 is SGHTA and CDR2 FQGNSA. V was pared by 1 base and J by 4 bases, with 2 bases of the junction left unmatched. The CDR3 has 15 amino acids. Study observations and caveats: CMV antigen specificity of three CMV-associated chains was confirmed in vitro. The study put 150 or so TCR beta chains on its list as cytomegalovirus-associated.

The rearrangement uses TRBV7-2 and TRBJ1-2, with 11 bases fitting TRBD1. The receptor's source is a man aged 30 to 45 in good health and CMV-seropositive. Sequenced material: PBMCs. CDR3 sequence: CASSLVGTGGYGYTF. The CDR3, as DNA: TGTGCCAGCAGCTTAGTCGGGACAGGGGGCTATGGCTACACCTTC.